This T cell receptor beta chain emerged from a study of blood T cell repertoires in COVID-19. Across 24 US areas, participants ranged in age from about 18 to 90 years. This clone was seen more than once but under ten times. Method: immunoSEQ multiplex PCR; TCRdb's copy keeps in-frame clones and lacks some. The sample lists around 250,000 clones; roughly 85% were seen once. With V trimmed by 0 bases and J by 7 bases, 3 bases remained unmatched. CDR3 length: 15 residues. CDR1 is SGHDT and CDR2 is YYEEEE in the germline V gene. This receptor was obtained from a woman aged 45-65 years who had been exposed to COVID-19. The chain employs TRBV5-6 and TRBJ1-4; 10 bases fit TRBD1. Input material: PBMCs or T cells enriched from blood (not recorded which). CDR3 residues: CASSLAGTGAEKLFF. The CDR3 nucleotides are TGTGCCAGCAGCTTGGCCGGGACAGGGGCTGAAAAACTGTTTTTT.